A selection of T cell receptor beta chains follows, all from one sample in a study of T-cell reconstitution after alpha-beta-depleted transplantation in children. Via MiXCR, TCRdb re-called the PCR reads, giving one row per CDR3 protein. The sample has 170,000 or so distinct CDR3 sequences; roughly 6.8% are singletons. The material was PBMCs from the stem cell graft donor, obtained from the stem cell graft. The receptors come from a human donor who donated a stem cell graft to a child with Wiskott-Aldrich syndrome. The CDR3 runs from the conserved cysteine through the conserved F or W. Each record gives: J gene, clone size, V gene, D gene, CDR3 protein, CDR3 DNA. D genes are given only for firm matches. Clone size is not always given. Where it is, it says once, few, many or a class for expanded clones.

TRBJ2-1,few,TRBV19,TRBD2,CASSIASGGSYNEQFF,TGTGCCAGTAGTATAGCTAGCGGGGGGTCCTACAATGAGCAGTTCTTC
TRBJ2-2,many,TRBV4-3,.,CASSHRENTGELFF,TGCGCCAGCAGCCACCGAGAGAACACCGGGGAGCTGTTTTTT
TRBJ2-3,.,TRBV4-3,TRBD2,CASSQDGAGVADTQYF,TGCGCCAGCAGCCAAGATGGGGCGGGAGTAGCAGATACGCAGTATTTT
TRBJ2-3,many,TRBV3-1,TRBD2,CASSQEVLAGGGDTQYF,TGTGCCAGCAGCCAAGAAGTGCTAGCGGGAGGCGGGGATACGCAGTATTTT
TRBJ2-7,few,TRBV19,.,CASSADGSYEQYF,TGTGCCAGCTCGGCGGACGGCTCCTACGAGCAGTACTTC
TRBJ1-2,many,TRBV20-1,TRBD1,CNWPKQGAGYGYTF,TGCAATTGGCCAAAACAGGGGGCCGGCTATGGCTACACCTTC
TRBJ2-1,many,TRBV6-1,.,CATNGGAGEFNEQFF,TGTGCCACTAACGGAGGTGCGGGCGAATTCAATGAGCAGTTCTTC
TRBJ1-5,many,TRBV12-3/TRBV12-4,TRBD1,CASSSVLGTGGDQPQHF,TGTGCCAGCAGTTCAGTCCTCGGGACAGGGGGCGATCAGCCCCAGCATTTT
TRBJ2-7,many,TRBV20-1,TRBD2,CSARDRREDTYEQYF,TGCAGTGCTAGAGATCGGCGGGAGGATACCTACGAGCAGTACTTC
TRBJ1-2,many,TRBV29-1,.,CSAKTPNYGYTF,TGCAGCGCGAAGACACCAAACTATGGCTACACCTTC
TRBJ2-7,many,TRBV15,.,CATSREQGISYEQYF,TGTGCCACCAGCAGAGAACAGGGAATAAGCTACGAGCAGTACTTC
TRBJ1-6,many,TRBV12-3/TRBV12-4,.,CASSLDRPGISPPLHF,TGTGCCAGCAGTCTTGATCGTCCAGGGATCTCTCCACCCCTCCACTTT
TRBJ2-3,few,TRBV30,.,CAWRVSYTDTQYF,TGTGCCTGGAGGGTCTCGTACACAGATACGCAGTATTTT
TRBJ2-7,.,TRBV18,.,CASSPETYSYEQYF,TGTGCCAGCTCACCAGAAACCTACTCCTACGAGCAGTACTTC
TRBJ1-5,many,TRBV12-3/TRBV12-4,.,CASRWGEPNQPQHF,TGTGCCAGCAGGTGGGGAGAGCCCAATCAGCCCCAGCATTTT
TRBJ2-7,many,TRBV20-1,.,CSAKETAYEQYF,TGCAGTGCTAAGGAGACAGCCTACGAGCAGTACTTC
TRBJ2-7,.,TRBV30,TRBD2,CAWSATSGREQYF,TGTGCCTGGAGTGCGACTAGCGGGAGGGAGCAGTACTTC
TRBJ1-5,many,TRBV18,TRBD1,CASSPDRDRGQPQHF,TGTGCCAGCTCACCGGACCGGGACAGGGGTCAGCCCCAGCATTTT
TRBJ2-1,many,TRBV29-1,.,CSVEDLLGRRDNEQFF,TGCAGCGTTGAAGATCTTCTGGGGAGGCGGGACAATGAGCAGTTCTTC
TRBJ1-5,many,TRBV12-3/TRBV12-4,.,CASSLVMIGRDQPQHF,TGTGCCAGCAGTTTAGTAATGATAGGGAGGGATCAGCCCCAGCATTTT
TRBJ2-5,few,TRBV7-2,TRBD1,CASSPTRDRQETQYF,TGTGCCAGCAGCCCTACACGGGACAGACAAGAGACCCAGTACTTC
TRBJ2-1,many,TRBV18,.,CASSPYIADLHNEQFF,TGTGCCAGCTCTCCGTATATAGCGGATCTACACAATGAGCAGTTCTTC
TRBJ1-6,few,TRBV27,.,CASKEKSPSYNSPLHF,TGTGCCAGCAAGGAAAAATCTCCCTCCTATAATTCACCCCTCCACTTT
TRBJ1-2,many,TRBV6-5,.,CASSNQAGAAWEYGYTF,TGTGCCAGCAGTAACCAAGCAGGGGCCGCATGGGAATATGGCTACACCTTC
TRBJ2-1,many,TRBV20-1,TRBD2,CSAIGTSGRGYNEQFF,TGCAGTGCTATTGGGACTAGCGGGAGGGGCTACAATGAGCAGTTCTTC
TRBJ2-3,many,TRBV7-2,TRBD1,CASRQGSTDTQYF,TGTGCCAGCAGACAGGGGAGCACAGATACGCAGTATTTT
TRBJ1-1,many,TRBV12-3/TRBV12-4,.,CASSLGLLESTEAFF,TGTGCCAGCAGTTTAGGGCTTTTGGAGAGCACTGAAGCTTTCTTT
TRBJ2-7,many,TRBV6-5,.,CASTSLTGTYEQYF,TGTGCCAGCACAAGCCTGACAGGCACCTACGAGCAGTACTTC
TRBJ1-1,many,TRBV3-1,.,CASSQVRGVGMNTEAFF,TGTGCCAGCAGCCAAGTTCGGGGGGTTGGCATGAACACTGAAGCTTTCTTT
TRBJ2-2,few,TRBV4-3,.,CASSRDYTGELFF,TGCGCCAGCAGCCGCGACTACACCGGGGAGCTGTTTTTT
TRBJ2-5,many,TRBV9,.,CASSVSRQETQYF,TGTGCCAGCAGCGTATCTAGACAAGAGACCCAGTACTTC
TRBJ2-1,many,TRBV29-1,.,CSEGTYGHDEQFF,TGCAGCGAGGGGACATACGGACACGATGAGCAGTTCTTC
TRBJ2-7,.,TRBV20-1,.,CSARDRQGSSYEQYF,TGCAGTGCTAGAGATAGGCAGGGGAGCTCCTACGAGCAGTACTTC
TRBJ2-7,few,TRBV18,.,CASSPREYEQYF,TGTGCCAGCTCACCCAGGGAATACGAGCAGTACTTC
TRBJ1-3,many,TRBV12-3/TRBV12-4,.,CAVQNLVGNTIYF,TGTGCCGTACAGAACCTAGTCGGAAACACCATATATTTT
TRBJ1-5,once,TRBV6-2/TRBV6-3,TRBD1,CACRRTGGAQPQHF,TGTGCCTGCAGGAGGACAGGGGGCGCCCAGCCCCAGCATTTT
TRBJ1-2,.,TRBV19,TRBD1,CASTQGGDRAYGYTF,TGTGCCAGTACCCAAGGGGGCGACAGAGCCTATGGCTACACCTTC
TRBJ1-3,few,TRBV4-2,.,CASSQETSSGRGGENTIYF,TGTGCCAGCAGCCAAGAAACCTCCTCAGGTCGGGGGGGTGAAAACACCATATATTTT
TRBJ2-7,many,TRBV6-1,.,CASSPTGVSYEQYF,TGTGCCAGCAGCCCGACGGGGGTCTCCTACGAGCAGTACTTC
TRBJ2-5,few,TRBV7-2,TRBD2,CASSTRAAGGTQYF,TGTGCCAGCAGCACGCGCGCAGCGGGAGGGACCCAGTACTTC
TRBJ1-5,few,TRBV24-1,.,CATSEAGEGNQPQHF,TGTGCCACCAGTGAGGCCGGGGAAGGCAATCAGCCCCAGCATTTT
TRBJ1-1,many,TRBV5-1,.,CASSPLDSSNTEAFF,TGCGCCAGCAGCCCCTTGGACTCCTCGAACACTGAAGCTTTCTTT
TRBJ1-1,many,TRBV5-1,TRBD1,CASSGQGKTFTEAFF,TGCGCCAGCAGCGGACAGGGGAAAACCTTCACTGAAGCTTTCTTT
TRBJ1-2,many,TRBV29-1,TRBD1,CSVVQGQISLGYTF,TGCAGCGTTGTCCAGGGACAGATTTCACTTGGCTACACCTTC
TRBJ2-5,many,TRBV29-1,.,CSVEVGRTQYF,TGCAGCGTTGAAGTTGGCAGGACCCAGTACTTC
TRBJ2-4,many,TRBV12-3/TRBV12-4,.,CASSFGVSKNIQYF,TGTGCCAGCAGTTTTGGGGTTTCCAAAAACATTCAGTACTTC
TRBJ2-1,many,TRBV6-4,.,CASSTSQENEQFF,TGTGCCAGCAGTACTAGTCAGGAGAATGAGCAGTTCTTC
TRBJ2-7,many,TRBV29-1,TRBD1,CSVEDLTGGTYEQYF,TGCAGCGTTGAAGATCTAACAGGGGGGACCTACGAGCAGTACTTC
TRBJ2-3,.,TRBV4-1,TRBD2,CASSQEGTSGGSTDTQYF,TGCGCCAGCAGCCAAGAAGGGACTAGCGGGGGCTCCACAGATACGCAGTATTTT
TRBJ2-1,few,TRBV3-1,TRBD2,CASSGGGGAYNEQFF,TGTGCCAGCAGCGGGGGTGGGGGGGCCTACAATGAGCAGTTCTTC
TRBJ2-7,many,TRBV28,.,CASSLSAGIEQYF,TGTGCCAGCAGTTTATCTGCGGGGATCGAGCAGTACTTC